The 22 T cell receptor beta chains reported below all come from one sample, sequenced in a study of T cell changes during pregnancy in multiple sclerosis (dated by TCRdb to between 2018 and 2020). The library came from the immunoSEQ multiplex PCR assay. TCRdb re-hosts the immuneACCESS table, in-frame sequences only. Its copies lack some clones; in the studies checked, an unresolved V gene accounts for under half of them, and the cause for the rest is not known. The sample yields approximately 60,000 clones; approximately 94% were counted once. 2.5% to 3.5% of the sample lies in the top ten. The sample in question was CD8+ T cells from peripheral blood mononuclear cells, obtained in the second trimester of pregnancy. The receptors originated from a female donor with multiple sclerosis, enrolled in a pregnancy study.

The chain recombines TRBV30 with TRBJ1-2; weak D call: TRBD1 (6 bases). CDR3 size: 14 residues. Per the germline V gene, CDR1 is GTSNPN and CDR2 is SVGIG (reference sequence). The ends were cut back, 4 bases at V and 2 bases at J, with 14 bases in the middle. CDR3 DNA sequence: TGTGCCTGGAACTTACAGGGTTCCAACTATGGCTACACCTTC. This translates into CAWNLQGSNYGYTF.

V is TRBV18 and J is TRBJ1-3, with D maybe TRBD1 (5 bases). The germline CDR1 and CDR2 sequences are KGHSH and LQKENI. Deletions cut 2 bases from V and 9 bases from J, with 17 bases between. The CDR3 consists of 15 residues. The chain's CDR3 is CASSPETAGLGTIYF. The CDR3, as DNA: TGTGCCAGCTCACCAGAGACAGCGGGGTTAGGCACCATATATTTT.

The chain combines TRBV19 with TRBJ1-3, with D maybe TRBD1 (5 bases). V gave up 4 bases and J gave up 4 bases, with 8 bases separating them. CDR3 length: 13 residues. Looked up from germline, CDR1 is LNHDA and CDR2 is SQIVND (reference sequence). The CDR3 DNA is TGTGCCAGTAGTAAGGGGCCCGGAAACACCATATATTTT. Protein sequence: CASSKGPGNTIYF.

This clone was detected only once. The V gene is TRBV4-3, the J gene TRBJ2-3; the D gene is possibly TRBD1 (6 bases). CDR1 is LGHNA and CDR2 is YSLEER in the germline V gene. Trimming cost V 4 bases and J 4 bases, with 12 bases left between them. CDR3 length: 14 residues. The CDR3 protein is CASSPGVLPDTQYF. The DNA for the CDR3 is TGCGCCAGCAGCCCAGGGGTTCTGCCAGATACGCAGTATTTT.

The CDR3 sequence is CASSLGPGYESTNYGYTF. In DNA, the CDR3 is TGTGCCAGCAGCTTAGGCCCGGGTTATGAGAGTACTAACTATGGCTACACCTTC. The chain carries TRBV7-8 and TRBJ1-2; D uncertain. Germline CDR1 reads SGHVS; CDR2 reads FQNEAQ. V was cut by 1 base and J by 0 bases, with 18 bases left in between. This CDR3 comprises 18 residues.

The V and J genes are TRBV29-1 and TRBJ1-1, with D tentatively TRBD1 (5 bases). Germline-derived CDR1 and CDR2 are SQVTM and ANQGSEA. Trimming shortened V by 3 bases and J by 3 bases, and 17 bases separated the two germline ends. The CDR3 runs 15 residues. For the CDR3, the DNA is TGCAGCGTTGAGCTCGGTTTGGGGGGTTACACTGAAGCTTTCTTT. It translates to CSVELGLGGYTEAFF.

This chain links TRBV9 with TRBJ1-1; the D gene is possibly TRBD1 (6 bases). The CDR3 has 15 residues. CDR1 SGDLS and CDR2 YYNGEE come from the germline V gene. V was pared by 4 bases and J by 0 bases, with 13 bases between. DNA for the CDR3: TGTGCCAGCAGCTTATCGACAGGAATGAACACTGAAGCTTTCTTT. Its translation: CASSLSTGMNTEAFF.

V and J are TRBV5-4 and TRBJ2-7; TRBD2 is a possible D gene (5 bases). Trimming stripped 6 bases from V and 1 base from J, with 14 bases between. The CDR3 has 14 residues. Per germline, CDR1 SGHNT and CDR2 YYREEE (reference sequence). The CDR3, as DNA: TGTGCCAGCACCCTCTGGGAGTCTTCCTACGAGCAGTACTTC. Translation: CASTLWESSYEQYF.

The chain has TRBV28 and TRBJ1-5, with 7 bases that match TRBD1. The germline gives CDR1 MDHEN, CDR2 SYDVKM. The CDR3 consists of 16 residues. V lost 1 base to trimming and J lost 5 bases; unmatched junction nucleotides: 8. CDR3 coding DNA: TGTGCCAGCAGTTTATACGGAGGGGGCCGGGATCAGCCCCAGCATTTT. Protein product: CASSLYGGGRDQPQHF.

This clone was seen just once. The rearrangement joins TRBV25-1 to TRBJ2-7; 10 bases line up with TRBD1. The germline gives CDR1 MGHDK, CDR2 SYGVNS. Unmatched junction bases numbered 4, after V lost 6 bases and J lost 2 bases. This CDR3 region has 14 residues. The CDR3: CASSAGTGAYEQYF. CDR3 DNA sequence: TGTGCCAGCAGCGCCGGGACAGGGGCCTACGAGCAGTACTTC.

J is TRBJ2-7 and V is TRBV4-1, with a tentative D call TRBD1 (5 bases). The CDR3 length is 13 residues. Trimming pared 1 base from V and 4 bases from J, leaving 8 bases between. Germline V gene data show CDR1 as MGHRA and CDR2 as YSYEKL. The CDR3 DNA follows: TGCGCCAGCAGCCAAGTCCAGGGTTACGAGCAGTACTTC. Protein sequence: CASSQVQGYEQYF.

The rearrangement links TRBV19 to TRBJ2-1, with D unclear. The length of the CDR3 is 13 residues. Looked up from germline, CDR1 is LNHDA and CDR2 is SQIVND (reference sequence). The germline V and J ends were trimmed by 10 bases and 4 bases, with 14 bases remaining between them. CDR3 DNA sequence: TGTGCCACCTCGGAGACCAGATACAATGAGCAGTTCTTC. Translating it yields CATSETRYNEQFF.

The rearrangement links TRBV5-1 to TRBJ2-7; D possibly corresponds to TRBD1 (6 bases). The CDR3 runs to 13 residues. Trimming cost V 5 bases and J 0 bases, with 9 bases left between them. Germline V gene sequence: CDR1 SGHRS, CDR2 YFSETQ. In DNA, the CDR3 is TGCGCCAGCAGGCTGGACAGCTCCTACGAGCAGTACTTC. Its protein product is CASRLDSSYEQYF.

The chain recombines TRBV28 with TRBJ2-5, with D possibly being TRBD2 (5 bases). This CDR3 contains 14 residues. The ends were cut back, 2 bases at V and 5 bases at J, with 12 bases in the middle. Per germline, CDR1 MDHEN and CDR2 SYDVKM. The CDR3 region is CASSLSGYGETQYF. CDR3 nucleotide sequence: TGTGCCAGCAGTTTAAGCGGTTATGGCGAGACCCAGTACTTC.

The rearrangement links TRBV5-4 to TRBJ2-1; possible D gene TRBD1, 5 bases. There are 12 residues in the CDR3. Germline assignment: CDR1 SGHNT and CDR2 YYREEE (reference sequence). The V end lost 6 bases, the J end lost 2 bases, and 6 bases lay between the germline ends. CDR3 bases: TGTGCCAGCATGACAGCCTACAATGAGCAGTTCTTC. It yields the protein CASMTAYNEQFF.

V is TRBV30 and J is TRBJ2-7; 8 bases align to TRBD1. J lost 6 bases, V lost 5 bases, and 3 bases had no gene match. Looked up from germline, CDR1 is GTSNPN and CDR2 is SVGIG (reference sequence). This CDR3 is built from 11 residues. CDR3 region: CAWETGGEQYF. CDR3 DNA sequence: TGTGCCTGGGAAACAGGGGGCGAGCAGTACTTC.

The chain recombines TRBV6-6 with TRBJ1-4; D not certain. Germline V gene sequence: CDR1 MNHNY, CDR2 SVGAGI (reference sequence). Trimming pared 3 bases from V and 0 bases from J, leaving 11 bases between. This CDR3 comprises 16 residues. The CDR3 loop is CASSYHPRATNEKLFF. Written as DNA, the CDR3 is TGTGCCAGCAGTTATCACCCTCGGGCAACTAATGAAAAACTGTTTTTT.

This chain uses TRBV29-1 with TRBJ2-1, with TRBD2 matching 9 bases. The CDR3 is 16 residues long. The germline CDR1 and CDR2 sequences are SQVTM and ANQGSEA. Unmatched junction bases numbered 12, after V lost 7 bases and J lost 2 bases. The CDR3 protein is CSAEGALAGPYNEQFF. DNA for the CDR3: TGCAGCGCTGAGGGCGCACTAGCGGGCCCCTACAATGAGCAGTTCTTC.

The CDR3 DNA reads TGTGCCAGCAGCTTGACACCTAATGAAAAACTGTTTTTT. Its translation: CASSLTPNEKLFF. The chain links TRBV7-8 to TRBJ1-4, with D hard to call. The CDR3 is 13 amino acids. V lost 3 bases to trimming and J lost 3 bases, with 5 bases between them. Per germline, CDR1 SGHVS and CDR2 FQNEAQ. Complete variable domain (other parts from reference TRBV7-8 and TRBJ1-4): GAGVSQSPRYKVAKRGQDVALRCDPISGHVSLFWYQQALGQGPEFLTYFQNEAQLDKSGLPSDRFFAERPEGSVSTLKIQRTQQEDSAVYLCASSLTPNEKLFFGSGTQLSVL.

V is TRBV27 and J is TRBJ2-7; tentative D call: TRBD1 (6 bases). CDR1 is MNHEY and CDR2 is SMNVEV in the germline V gene (reference sequence). The V end lost 6 bases, the J end lost 9 bases, and 18 bases lay between the germline ends. The length of the CDR3 is 13 residues. The DNA of the CDR3 is TGTGCCAGCAGGGACAGTTTCAAGGGCAGGCAGTACTTC. This sequence encodes CASRDSFKGRQYF.

In nucleotides, the CDR3 is TGTGCTAGTGGTTTCGGGAGGGCGGACACTGAAGCTTTCTTT. Translation gives CASGFGRADTEAFF. V is TRBV12-5 and J is TRBJ1-1, with D uncertain. The CDR3 sequence is 14 residues long. The germline V and J ends were trimmed by 3 bases and 3 bases, with 11 bases remaining between them. CDR1 LGHNT and CDR2 FRNRAP come from the germline V gene. Looking up the rest from reference TRBV12-5 and TRBJ1-1 gives the full variable domain: DARVTQTPRHKVTEMGQEVTMRCQPILGHNTVFWYRQTMMQGLELLAYFRNRAPLDDSGMPKDRFSAEMPDATLATLKIQPSEPRDSAVYFCASGFGRADTEAFFGQGTRLTVV.

This clone was recorded only once. The chain uses TRBV27 and TRBJ2-2; 10 positions agree with TRBD1. This CDR3 spans 15 amino acids. Germline assignment: CDR1 MNHEY and CDR2 SMNVEV (reference sequence). The junction had 1 base not matched to a gene; V was cut back by 3 bases and J by 3 bases. CDR3 DNA: TGTGCCAGCAGTTTGACAGGGGGCGACACCGGGGAGCTGTTTTTT. It encodes CASSLTGGDTGELFF.